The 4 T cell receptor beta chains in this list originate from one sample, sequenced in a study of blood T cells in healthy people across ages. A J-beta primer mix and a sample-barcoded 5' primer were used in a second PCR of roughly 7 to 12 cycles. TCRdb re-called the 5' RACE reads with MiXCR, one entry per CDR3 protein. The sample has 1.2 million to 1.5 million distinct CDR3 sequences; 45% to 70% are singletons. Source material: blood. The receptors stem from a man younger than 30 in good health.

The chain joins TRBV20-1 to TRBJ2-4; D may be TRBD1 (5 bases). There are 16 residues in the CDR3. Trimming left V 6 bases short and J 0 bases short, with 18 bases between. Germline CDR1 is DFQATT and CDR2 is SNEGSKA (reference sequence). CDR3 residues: CSALDGAASAKNIQYF. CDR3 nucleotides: TGCAGTGCCCTCGATGGGGCGGCCTCAGCCAAAAACATTCAGTACTTC.

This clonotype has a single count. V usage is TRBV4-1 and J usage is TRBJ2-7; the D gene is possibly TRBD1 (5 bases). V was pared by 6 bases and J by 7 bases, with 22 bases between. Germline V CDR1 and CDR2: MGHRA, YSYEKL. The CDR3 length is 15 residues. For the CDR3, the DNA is TGCGCCAGCAGTCCACAGGAGCAAGACGTAAGGGAGCAGTACTTC. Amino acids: CASSPQEQDVREQYF.

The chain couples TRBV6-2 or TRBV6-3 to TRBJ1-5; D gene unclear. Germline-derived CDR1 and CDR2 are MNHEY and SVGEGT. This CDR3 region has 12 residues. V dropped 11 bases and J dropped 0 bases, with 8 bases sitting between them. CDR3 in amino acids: CAGGYSNQPQHF. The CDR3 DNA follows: TGTGCCGGAGGGTATAGCAATCAGCCCCAGCATTTT.

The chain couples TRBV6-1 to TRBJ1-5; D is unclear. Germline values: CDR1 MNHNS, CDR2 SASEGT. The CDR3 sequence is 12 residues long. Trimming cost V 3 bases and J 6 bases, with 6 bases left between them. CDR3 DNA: TGTGCCAGCAGTGAGTTCGGTCAGCCCCAGCATTTT. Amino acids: CASSEFGQPQHF.